This T cell receptor (beta chain) derives from a study of breast tumors, draining lymph nodes, adjacent tissues. Study-level findings and limits: Tumor and nontumor repertoires were significantly more similar in luminal-like than in basal-like breast cancer. That most tumor T cells come from lymph nodes remained unproven.

Breast cancer patients provided tissue from their axillary draining lymph nodes. Comment on this clonotype: Its matching antigen is unknown.

TCRdb analysed the multiplex PCR reads with MiXCR anew, one entry per CDR3 protein. The top ten hold 2.3% of the sample, which has 140,000 or so distinct CDR3 sequences, around a third seen once. Germline values: CDR1 MNHNS, CDR2 SASEGT. Trimming removed 4 bases from V and 1 base from J, with 13 bases in between. The CDR3 contains 15 residues. The chain has TRBV6-1 and TRBJ1-1; D is perhaps TRBD1 (6 bases). Sequenced material: axillary lymph node tissue. The sequence was obtained from a female donor with breast cancer. Some clones in this sample may be carry-over from other donors' samples. The CDR3 loop is CASSARNRENTEAFF. DNA of the CDR3: TGTGCCAGCAGTGCCAGGAACAGGGAGAACACTGAAGCTTTCTTT.